This T cell receptor (beta chain) was found in a study of cytomegalovirus exposure and HLA in healthy donors. The wider study: Clustering assigned about four fifths of the 350 to 400 genotyped donors to the Caucasian-associated ancestry cluster.

The donors comprised healthy bone marrow donors. Study-wide findings and caveats: On later analysis, the bulk of CMV-associated TCR beta chains appeared to be HLA-restricted.

This clone was counted between two and nine times. The antigen remains unidentified. CDR3 length: 13 amino acids. Germline V CDR1 and CDR2: SGHVS, FNYEAQ. V was trimmed by 4 bases and J by 0 bases, leaving 7 bases between them. Researchers ran the PCR with 60 Vbeta and 13 Jbeta primers. TCRdb's copy holds only in-frame clones and misses some; the assay was immunoSEQ multiplex PCR. Among about 120,000 clones listed, 79% were seen once. The V call is TRBV7-6, the J call TRBJ2-7, with a tentative D call TRBD1 (5 bases). The sequenced sample consisted of PBMCs. The receptor was derived from a man younger than 40 in good health and CMV-seropositive. The CDR3 DNA is TGTGCCAGCAGCTACGACAGCTCCTACGAGCAGTACTTC. Translating gives CASSYDSSYEQYF. Complete variable domain (other parts from reference TRBV7-6 and TRBJ2-7): GAGVSQSPRYKVTKRGQDVALRCDPISGHVSLYWYRQALGQGPEFLTYFNYEAQQDKSGLPNDRFSAERPEGSISTLTIQRTEQRDSAMYRCASSYDSSYEQYFGPGTRLTVT.